This T cell receptor beta chain was identified in a study of immune heterogeneity within non-small cell lung tumors. CDR1 SGHNT and CDR2 YENEEA come from the germline V gene. Trimming shortened V by 2 bases and J by 7 bases, and 6 bases separated the two germline ends. There are 12 residues in the CDR3. Study-level findings and limits: Identical dominant CDR3 beta clonotypes were found repeatedly across the tumor sites of a single patient, and these appeared alongside high-frequency clones that were unique to particular tumor locations. High-frequency T-cell receptor beta clonotypes differed largely between individual patients. Local T-cell clonality was recorded as moderately but significantly correlated with local tumor mutational burden, with R about 0.3.

The TCR beta CDR3 region was amplified by multiplex PCR employing 32 V and 13 J primers. TCRdb fed the multiplex PCR reads into MiXCR, producing one record per CDR3 protein. The sample lists about 21,000 distinct CDR3 sequences; approximately 30% were seen once. This clonotype was counted between two and nine times. What it binds is not known. As template, the study used bulk tumor genomic DNA at approximately 640 ng per sample. While surgery was under way, several biopsies spaced far apart were taken per primary tumor. These patients got curative surgery after being newly diagnosed with untreated non-small cell lung cancer. Patients with newly diagnosed non-small cell lung cancer who underwent surgery with curative intent served as donors.

The chain carries TRBV11-3 and TRBJ2-1, with a possible D match to TRBD1 (5 bases). The TCR was taken from a man in his forties or fifties with non-small cell lung cancer. The sequencing input was lung tumor tissue. CDR3 protein: CASSLQGNEQFF. In DNA form, the CDR3 reads TGTGCCAGCAGCTTACAGGGTAATGAGCAGTTCTTC.